This entry is about one TCR beta chain. What it binds is unknown. This record belongs to a study of brain metastases from non-small cell lung cancer. The study, taken as a whole, reports: Expanded T-cell clones appeared in approximately 64% of brain metastases over primaries.

Looked up from germline, CDR1 is SQVTM and CDR2 is ANQGSEA. The trim removed 4 bases at V and 1 base at J, leaving 5 bases unmatched. This CDR3 comprises 14 residues. Profiled with immunoSEQ multiplex PCR; TCRdb holds only in-frame clones, not every one. The table lists 2,500 to 4,000 clones, roughly 88% of them singletons, with approximately 7% in the top ten. The sequence came from a donor aged 40 or over with non-small cell lung cancer. Sequenced sample: primary lung tumor tissue. The chain recombines TRBV29-1 with TRBJ1-1; 8 positions agree with TRBD1. The CDR3 here is CSVAQGASNTEAFF. CDR3 bases: TGCAGCGTTGCTCAGGGGGCTTCGAACACTGAAGCTTTCTTT.